This is a list of T cell receptor beta chains from one sample in a study of cytomegalovirus exposure and HLA in healthy donors. TCRdb keeps only in-frame clones here, not all; method: immunoSEQ multiplex PCR. The table lists around 190,000 clones, approximately 80% of them singletons. The sample comprised PBMCs. The source of these receptors is a woman in her 50s in good health and CMV-seronegative. Each CDR3 is given with its conserved first and last residue. The D gene is left open where the match is weak. Size values are once, few and many counts, or a class for expanded clones, and some rows have none.

V: TRBV11-2
size: -
J: TRBJ2-1
D: TRBD2
DNA: TGTGCCAGCAGCTCTAGCGGGGGGGCCAATGAGCAGTTCTTC
CDR3: CASSSSGGANEQFF

V: TRBV7-9
size: once
J: TRBJ1-1
D: -
DNA: TGTGCCAGCAGCCAAGGACAAAACACTGAAGCTTTCTTT
CDR3: CASSQGQNTEAFF

V: TRBV7-7
size: few
J: TRBJ2-5
D: -
DNA: TGTGCCAGCAGCTTAGGCCCGGCGGGAGAGACCCAGTACTTC
CDR3: CASSLGPAGETQYF

V: TRBV5-4
size: -
J: TRBJ2-1
D: TRBD2
DNA: TGTGCCAGCAGCCCCGCCTCGGGACTAGCGAATTACAATGAGCAGTTCTTC
CDR3: CASSPASGLANYNEQFF

V: TRBV14
size: -
J: TRBJ2-3
D: -
DNA: TGTGCCAGCAGCCGCGGTGGCGCTGGGGCTACGCAGTATTTT
CDR3: CASSRGGAGATQYF

V: TRBV19
size: -
J: TRBJ2-1
D: TRBD2
DNA: TGTGCCAGTAGTAACCTAGCGGGGGGCCGGAGCTCCTACAATGAGCAGTTCTTC
CDR3: CASSNLAGGRSSYNEQFF

V: TRBV2
size: -
J: TRBJ2-2
D: -
DNA: TGTGCCAGCACCAGTCACACCGGGGAGCTGTTTTTT
CDR3: CASTSHTGELFF

V: TRBV5-4
size: -
J: TRBJ2-1
D: -
DNA: TGTGCCAGCAGCTTGTCGTCTAGCTCTGACAATGAGCAGTTCTTC
CDR3: CASSLSSSSDNEQFF

V: TRBV9
size: -
J: TRBJ2-4
D: TRBD2
DNA: TGTGCCAGCAGCGTAGGAGGGACTATTGTGGGTGGGGGCATTCAGTACTTC
CDR3: CASSVGGTIVGGGIQYF

V: TRBV5-6
size: -
J: TRBJ2-1
D: TRBD1
DNA: TGTGCCAGCAGCTGGGGACAGGGGTTACAGAATGAGCAGTTCTTC
CDR3: CASSWGQGLQNEQFF

V: TRBV25-1
size: -
J: TRBJ2-2
D: -
DNA: TGTGCCAGCAGTGAACCAGGCACCGGGGAGCTGTTTTTT
CDR3: CASSEPGTGELFF

V: TRBV18
size: -
J: TRBJ1-4
D: -
DNA: TGTGCCAGCTCCGACAGCATCGGACCTTCTGAAAAACTGTTTTTT
CDR3: CASSDSIGPSEKLFF

V: TRBV6-5
size: once
J: TRBJ2-7
D: TRBD2
DNA: TGTGCCAGCAGGGCGGGACTAGCGAAGCCCTACGAGCAGTACTTC
CDR3: CASRAGLAKPYEQYF

V: TRBV7-2
size: -
J: TRBJ2-5
D: -
DNA: TGTGCCAGCAGCTCCCGACAGCCAGAAGAGACCCAGTACTTC
CDR3: CASSSRQPEETQYF

V: TRBV5-1
size: -
J: TRBJ2-5
D: TRBD2
DNA: TGCGCCAGCAGCTCACTAGCGGGAGAGAGGGAGACCCAGTACTTC
CDR3: CASSSLAGERETQYF

V: TRBV28
size: -
J: TRBJ1-1
D: TRBD1
DNA: TGTGCCAGCAGACATCCACAGGGGGGAAACACTGAAGCTTTCTTT
CDR3: CASRHPQGGNTEAFF

V: TRBV5-6
size: -
J: TRBJ1-3
D: -
DNA: TGTGCCAGCGGAGGATCTGGAAACACCATATATTTT
CDR3: CASGGSGNTIYF

V: TRBV7-6
size: -
J: TRBJ2-3
D: TRBD2
DNA: TGTGCCAGCAGCACAATAGCGGGAGGTGGCACAGATACGCAGTATTTT
CDR3: CASSTIAGGGTDTQYF

V: TRBV10-1
size: -
J: TRBJ2-1
D: -
DNA: TGCGCCAGCAGTCCCCGCAGGGCTGATGAGCAGTTCTTC
CDR3: CASSPRRADEQFF

V: TRBV9
size: -
J: TRBJ2-7
D: -
DNA: TGTGCCAGCAGCCCCGACCTAGCGCGCTTCTACGAGCAGTACTTC
CDR3: CASSPDLARFYEQYF

V: TRBV5-6
size: -
J: TRBJ1-3
D: TRBD1
DNA: TGTGCCAGCAGCCTGGACAGGGAGATTGGGTTTAGCGGAAACACCATATATTTT
CDR3: CASSLDREIGFSGNTIYF

V: TRBV29-1
size: -
J: TRBJ2-3
D: TRBD2
DNA: TGCAGCGTTGATGGTAAACTAGCGGGGCCTAGCACAGATACGCAGTATTTT
CDR3: CSVDGKLAGPSTDTQYF

V: TRBV5-8
size: -
J: TRBJ2-5
D: -
DNA: TGTGCCAGCAGCTTGTCGGTCGCTGGCCAAGAGACCCAGTACTTC
CDR3: CASSLSVAGQETQYF

V: TRBV11-2
size: -
J: TRBJ2-1
D: TRBD2
DNA: TGTGCCAGCAGCTTAGATGAGGGAGGGCCGTGGAATGAGCAGTTCTTC
CDR3: CASSLDEGGPWNEQFF

V: TRBV28
size: -
J: TRBJ1-3
D: -
DNA: TGTGCCAGCAGTTTATACGGGGTGGTATCTGGAAACACCATATATTTT
CDR3: CASSLYGVVSGNTIYF

V: TRBV9
size: few
J: TRBJ1-1
D: TRBD1
DNA: TGTGCCAGCAGCGCCCGAGGGACAGGGGACACTGAAGCTTTCTTT
CDR3: CASSARGTGDTEAFF

V: TRBV2
size: few
J: TRBJ1-4
D: -
DNA: TGTGCCAGCAGTTATCTTGAAAAACTGTTTTTT
CDR3: CASSYLEKLFF

V: TRBV28
size: once
J: TRBJ2-7
D: -
DNA: TGTGCCAGCAGACGAGACACCTACGAGCAGTACTTC
CDR3: CASRRDTYEQYF

V: TRBV9
size: -
J: TRBJ1-1
D: -
DNA: TGTGCCAGCAGCTCCCTCACCGGGGACACTGAAGCTTTCTTT
CDR3: CASSSLTGDTEAFF

V: TRBV11-2
size: -
J: TRBJ2-1
D: -
DNA: TGTGCCAGCGGGGAAGGGGCTCTGAGTGAGCAGTTCTTC
CDR3: CASGEGALSEQFF

V: TRBV28
size: -
J: TRBJ1-3
D: -
DNA: TGTGCCAGCAGTTTTGGCTACACCATATATTTT
CDR3: CASSFGYTIYF

V: TRBV14
size: -
J: TRBJ2-4
D: -
DNA: TGTGCCAGCAGCCAAGGACCAAGACAAGCTATAGCCAAAAACATTCAGTACTTC
CDR3: CASSQGPRQAIAKNIQYF

V: TRBV10-3
size: -
J: TRBJ2-7
D: -
DNA: TGTGCCATCAGTGAGGTGGCGGCCAGCTCCTACGAGCAGTACTTC
CDR3: CAISEVAASSYEQYF

V: TRBV30
size: -
J: TRBJ1-6
D: -
DNA: TGTGCCTGGAGTGTCGGGAGGGTGAGTGGTAATTCACCCCTCCACTTT
CDR3: CAWSVGRVSGNSPLHF

V: TRBV19
size: -
J: TRBJ1-1
D: TRBD1
DNA: TGTGCCAGTAGTTTGACAGGGTACACTGAAGCTTTCTTT
CDR3: CASSLTGYTEAFF

V: TRBV30
size: once
J: TRBJ1-1
D: -
DNA: TGTGCCTGGAGCGTTGAGGGTGACACTGAAGCTTTCTTT
CDR3: CAWSVEGDTEAFF

V: TRBV6-6
size: -
J: TRBJ2-7
D: -
DNA: TGTGCCAGCAGTTACACAGCCTTTTACGAGCAGTACTTC
CDR3: CASSYTAFYEQYF

V: TRBV10-3
size: few
J: TRBJ2-7
D: TRBD2
DNA: TGTGCCATCAGTGAAATCGCAGGGAGCGGGAGGCCCTCCTACGAGCAGTACTTC
CDR3: CAISEIAGSGRPSYEQYF

V: TRBV11-2
size: few
J: TRBJ2-4
D: -
DNA: TGTGCCAGCAGCGTAAGGGTTGCGGGCCTGCGGTTTGTAAACATTCAGTACTTC
CDR3: CASSVRVAGLRFVNIQYF

V: TRBV7-8
size: -
J: TRBJ2-7
D: TRBD1
DNA: TGTGCCAGCAGCTTAGCGTTCCGCTCGGGACAGGTGAACCCCTACGAGCAGTACTTC
CDR3: CASSLAFRSGQVNPYEQYF

V: TRBV6-6
size: -
J: TRBJ2-5
D: TRBD1
DNA: TGTGCCAGCAGTGTCGGACAGGGGGTCGGTGCCCAGTACTTC
CDR3: CASSVGQGVGAQYF

V: TRBV18
size: -
J: TRBJ1-2
D: -
DNA: TGTGCCAGCTCACCAAAGACAACACCAACTAACTATGGCTACACCTTC
CDR3: CASSPKTTPTNYGYTF

V: TRBV27
size: -
J: TRBJ2-7
D: -
DNA: TGTGCCAGCAGTTCCAACAGGTTCTCCTACGAGCAGTACTTC
CDR3: CASSSNRFSYEQYF

V: TRBV7-2
size: -
J: TRBJ2-5
D: TRBD2
DNA: TGTGCCAGCAGCCCGGGGGGGGGACCGGGGGCCCAGTACTTC
CDR3: CASSPGGGPGAQYF

V: TRBV28
size: -
J: TRBJ1-1
D: -
DNA: TGTGCCAGCAGTGCCCGCGGGGGGAGCACTGAAGCTTTCTTT
CDR3: CASSARGGSTEAFF

V: TRBV4-2
size: -
J: TRBJ1-6
D: -
DNA: TGTGCCAGCAGCCAAGGCGCGAGACAGGCTAATTCACCCCTCCACTTT
CDR3: CASSQGARQANSPLHF

V: TRBV15
size: -
J: TRBJ2-3
D: -
DNA: TGTGCCACCAGCGGCAGAGGCGGGACAGATACGCAGTATTTT
CDR3: CATSGRGGTDTQYF

V: TRBV9
size: -
J: TRBJ2-7
D: -
DNA: TGTGCCAGCAGCGTAGCTATCGCGGGCGAGGGCGAGCAGTACTTC
CDR3: CASSVAIAGEGEQYF

V: TRBV2
size: -
J: TRBJ2-3
D: TRBD2
DNA: TGTGCCAGCCTACTAGCGGGGGTGGGCACAGATACGCAGTATTTT
CDR3: CASLLAGVGTDTQYF

V: TRBV7-9
size: once
J: TRBJ1-1
D: TRBD1
DNA: TGTGCCAGCAGCCCCTACCCGACAGGGAGAACTGAAGCTTTCTTT
CDR3: CASSPYPTGRTEAFF

V: TRBV19
size: -
J: TRBJ2-1
D: TRBD2
DNA: TGTGCCAGTAGTAATTTCCACGGGCTAGCGGGTGGACCAGGCAATGAGCAGTTCTTC
CDR3: CASSNFHGLAGGPGNEQFF

V: TRBV19
size: -
J: TRBJ1-4
D: -
DNA: TGTGCCAGTAGTACGGGGATAGCTAATGAAAAACTGTTTTTT
CDR3: CASSTGIANEKLFF

V: TRBV2
size: -
J: TRBJ1-6
D: TRBD1
DNA: TGTGCCAGCAGTGTGTTAGGGGACAGAGGTTTCTCACCCCTCCACTTT
CDR3: CASSVLGDRGFSPLHF

V: TRBV7-6
size: -
J: TRBJ2-1
D: TRBD2
DNA: TGTGCCAGCAGCTCAGGACTAGCTACCTACAATGAGCAGTTCTTC
CDR3: CASSSGLATYNEQFF

V: TRBV6-1
size: -
J: TRBJ2-6
D: -
DNA: TGTGCCAGCAGTGAGAGATGGGGGCCCCCGCGGGCCAACGTCCTGACTTTC
CDR3: CASSERWGPPRANVLTF